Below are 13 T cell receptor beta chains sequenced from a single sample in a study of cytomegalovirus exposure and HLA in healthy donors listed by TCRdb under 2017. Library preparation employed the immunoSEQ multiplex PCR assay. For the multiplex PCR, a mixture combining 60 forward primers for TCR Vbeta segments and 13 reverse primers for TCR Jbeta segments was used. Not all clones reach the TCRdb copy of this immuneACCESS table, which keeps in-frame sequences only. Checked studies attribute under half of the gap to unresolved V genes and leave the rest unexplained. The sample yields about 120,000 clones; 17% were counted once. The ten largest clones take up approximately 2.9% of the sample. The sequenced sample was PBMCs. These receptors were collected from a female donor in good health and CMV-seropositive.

CDR3 DNA: TGTGCCAGCAGCTCGGGACTAGCGGTCAATGAGCAGTTCTTC. Its protein product is CASSSGLAVNEQFF. The chain carries TRBV9 and TRBJ2-1, with 11 positions matching TRBD2. Germline-derived CDR1 and CDR2 are SGDLS and YYNGEE. V was pared by 4 bases and J by 6 bases, with 3 bases of the junction left unmatched. The CDR3 extends over 14 amino acids.

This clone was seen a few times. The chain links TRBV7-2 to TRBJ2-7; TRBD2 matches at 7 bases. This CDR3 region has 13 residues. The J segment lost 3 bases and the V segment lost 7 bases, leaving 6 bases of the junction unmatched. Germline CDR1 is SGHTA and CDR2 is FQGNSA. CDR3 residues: CASTPGRGYEQYF. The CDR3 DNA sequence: TGTGCCAGCACCCCGGGGAGGGGCTACGAGCAGTACTTC.

CDR3 protein: CASSFGQGGHEQYF. CDR3 DNA: TGTGCCAGCAGTTTCGGACAGGGGGGACACGAGCAGTACTTC. This chain uses TRBV27 with TRBJ2-7; TRBD1 matches at 10 bases. CDR1 is MNHEY and CDR2 is SMNVEV in the germline V gene (reference sequence). The ends lost 3 bases at V and 5 bases at J; junction bases unmatched: 4. The CDR3 is 14 residues long.

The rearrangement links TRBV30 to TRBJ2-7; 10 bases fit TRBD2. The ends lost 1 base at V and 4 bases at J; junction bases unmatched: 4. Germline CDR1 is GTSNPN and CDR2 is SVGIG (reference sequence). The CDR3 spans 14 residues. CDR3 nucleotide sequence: TGTGCCTGGAGTGATTTAGCGGGAGGATACGAGCAGTACTTC. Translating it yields CAWSDLAGGYEQYF.

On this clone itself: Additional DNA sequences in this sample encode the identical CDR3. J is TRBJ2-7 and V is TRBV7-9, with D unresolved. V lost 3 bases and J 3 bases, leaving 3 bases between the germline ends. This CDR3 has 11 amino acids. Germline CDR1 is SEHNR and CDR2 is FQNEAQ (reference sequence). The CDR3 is CASSFNYEQYF. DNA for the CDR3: TGTGCCAGCAGCTTTAACTACGAGCAGTACTTC.

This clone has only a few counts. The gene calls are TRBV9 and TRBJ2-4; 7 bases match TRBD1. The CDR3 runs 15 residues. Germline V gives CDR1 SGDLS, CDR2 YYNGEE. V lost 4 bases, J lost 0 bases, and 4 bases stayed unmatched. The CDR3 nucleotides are TGTGCCAGCAGCCTACAGGGGAGAGCCAAAAACATTCAGTACTTC. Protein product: CASSLQGRAKNIQYF.

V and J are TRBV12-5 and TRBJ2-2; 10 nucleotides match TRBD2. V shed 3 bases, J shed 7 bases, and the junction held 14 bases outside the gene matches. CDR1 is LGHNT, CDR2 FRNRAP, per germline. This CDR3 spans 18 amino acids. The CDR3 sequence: CASGLELAGQNGDGELFF. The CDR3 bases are TGTGCTAGTGGTTTAGAACTAGCGGGACAAAATGGGGACGGGGAGCTGTTTTTT. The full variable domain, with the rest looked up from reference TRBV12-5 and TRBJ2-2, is DARVTQTPRHKVTEMGQEVTMRCQPILGHNTVFWYRQTMMQGLELLAYFRNRAPLDDSGMPKDRFSAEMPDATLATLKIQPSEPRDSAVYFCASGLELAGQNGDGELFFGEGSRLTVL.

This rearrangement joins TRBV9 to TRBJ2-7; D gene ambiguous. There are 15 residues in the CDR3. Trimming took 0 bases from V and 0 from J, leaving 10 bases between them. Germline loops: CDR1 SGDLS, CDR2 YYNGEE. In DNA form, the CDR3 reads TGTGCCAGCAGCGTAGCAACGTCGAGCTCCTACGAGCAGTACTTC. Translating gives CASSVATSSSYEQYF.

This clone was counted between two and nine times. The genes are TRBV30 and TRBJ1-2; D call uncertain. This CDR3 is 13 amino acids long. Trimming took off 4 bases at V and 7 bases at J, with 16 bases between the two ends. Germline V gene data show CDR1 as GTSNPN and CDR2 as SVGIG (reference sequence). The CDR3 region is CAWTPRFGIGYTF. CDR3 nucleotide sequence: TGTGCCTGGACTCCTCGGTTCGGGATTGGCTACACCTTC. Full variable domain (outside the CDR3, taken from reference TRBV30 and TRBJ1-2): SQTIHQWPATLVQPVGSPLSLECTVEGTSNPNLYWYRQAAGRGLQLLFYSVGIGQISSEVPQNLSASRPQDRQFILSSKKLLLSDSGFYLCAWTPRFGIGYTFGSGTRLTVV.

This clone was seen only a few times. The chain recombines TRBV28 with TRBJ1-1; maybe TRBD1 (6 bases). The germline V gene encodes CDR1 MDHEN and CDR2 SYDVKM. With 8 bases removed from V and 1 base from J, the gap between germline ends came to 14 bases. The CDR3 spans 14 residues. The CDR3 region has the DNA TGTGCCAGCCCCTCGGGGGGGGCGAACACTGAAGCTTTCTTT. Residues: CASPSGGANTEAFF.

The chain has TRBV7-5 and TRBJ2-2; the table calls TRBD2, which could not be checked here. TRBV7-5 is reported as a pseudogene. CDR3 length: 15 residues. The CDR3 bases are TGTGCCAGCAGTACCGGCGGGAAGTTAACCGGGGAGCTGTTTTTT. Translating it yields CASSTGGKLTGELFF.

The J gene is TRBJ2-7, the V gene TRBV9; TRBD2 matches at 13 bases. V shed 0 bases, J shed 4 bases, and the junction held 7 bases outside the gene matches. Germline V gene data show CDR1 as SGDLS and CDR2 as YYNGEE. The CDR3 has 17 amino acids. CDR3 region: CASSVVAGTSGTYEQYF. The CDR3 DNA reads TGTGCCAGCAGCGTAGTAGCAGGGACTAGCGGGACTTACGAGCAGTACTTC.

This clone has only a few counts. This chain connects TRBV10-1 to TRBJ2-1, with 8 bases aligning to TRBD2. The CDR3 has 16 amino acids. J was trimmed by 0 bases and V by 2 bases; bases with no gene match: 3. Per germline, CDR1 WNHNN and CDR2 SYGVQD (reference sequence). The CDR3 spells CASSEMAGGSYNEQFF. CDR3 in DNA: TGCGCCAGCAGTGAGATGGCGGGGGGCTCCTACAATGAGCAGTTCTTC.